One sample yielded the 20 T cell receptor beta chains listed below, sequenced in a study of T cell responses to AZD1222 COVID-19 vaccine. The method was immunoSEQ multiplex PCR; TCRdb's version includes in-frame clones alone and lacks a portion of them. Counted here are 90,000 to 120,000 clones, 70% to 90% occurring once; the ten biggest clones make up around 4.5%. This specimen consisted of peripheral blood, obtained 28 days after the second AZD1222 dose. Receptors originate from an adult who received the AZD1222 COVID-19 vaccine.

CDR3 DNA sequence: TGTGCCAGCAGTGGTGGCAGGCTTAATGAAAAACTGTTTTTT. Its protein is CASSGGRLNEKLFF. The chain couples TRBV2 to TRBJ1-4; D unclear. Germline lookup yields CDR1 SNHLY and CDR2 FYNNEI. The CDR3 loop spans 14 amino acids. The V gene lost 4 bases and the J gene lost 4 bases, with 10 bases spanning the gap.

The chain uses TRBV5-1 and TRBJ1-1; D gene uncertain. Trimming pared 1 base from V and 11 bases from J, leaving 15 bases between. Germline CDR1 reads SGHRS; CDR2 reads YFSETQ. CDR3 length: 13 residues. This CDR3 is CASSLSGLSTAFF. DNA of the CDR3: TGCGCCAGCAGCTTGTCAGGCTTAAGTACGGCTTTCTTT.

The CDR3 sequence is CASSQARGGFGANVLTF. DNA of the CDR3: TGTGCCAGCAGCCAAGCGCGAGGGGGGTTCGGAGCCAACGTCCTGACTTTC. V is TRBV3-1 (or the pseudogene TRBV3-2) and J is TRBJ2-6; possibly TRBD1 or TRBD2 for D (6 bases each). V lost 1 base and J lost 7, with 17 bases in between. The CDR3 runs 17 residues. CDR1 is LGHDT, CDR2 YNNKEL, per germline (reference sequence).

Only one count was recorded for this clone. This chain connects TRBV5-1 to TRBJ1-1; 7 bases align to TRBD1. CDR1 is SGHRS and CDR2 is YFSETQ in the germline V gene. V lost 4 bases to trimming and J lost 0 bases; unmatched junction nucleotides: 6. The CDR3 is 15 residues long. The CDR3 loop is CASSTQGGLNTEAFF. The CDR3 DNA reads TGCGCCAGCAGCACCCAGGGGGGCTTGAACACTGAAGCTTTCTTT.

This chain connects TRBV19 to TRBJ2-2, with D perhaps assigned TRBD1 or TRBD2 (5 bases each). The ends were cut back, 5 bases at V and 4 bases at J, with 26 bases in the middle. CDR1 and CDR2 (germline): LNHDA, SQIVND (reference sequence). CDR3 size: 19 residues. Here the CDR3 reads CASSGRLEATRGATGELFF. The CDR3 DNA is TGTGCCAGTAGTGGGCGTCTAGAGGCAACCCGAGGGGCCACCGGGGAGCTGTTTTTT.

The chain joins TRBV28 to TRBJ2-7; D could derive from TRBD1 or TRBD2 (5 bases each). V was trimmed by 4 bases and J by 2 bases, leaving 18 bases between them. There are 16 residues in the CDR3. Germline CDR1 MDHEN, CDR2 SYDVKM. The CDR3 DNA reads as TGTGCCAGCAGTTCAACCGGGACGGGCAACCCCTACGAGCAGTACTTC. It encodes CASSSTGTGNPYEQYF.

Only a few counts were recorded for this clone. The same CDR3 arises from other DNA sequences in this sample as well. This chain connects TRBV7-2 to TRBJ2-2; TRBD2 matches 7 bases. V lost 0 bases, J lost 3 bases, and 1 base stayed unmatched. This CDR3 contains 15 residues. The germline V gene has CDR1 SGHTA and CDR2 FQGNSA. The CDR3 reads CASSLAGGDTGELFF. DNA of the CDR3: TGTGCCAGCAGCTTAGCGGGGGGGGACACCGGGGAGCTGTTTTTT.

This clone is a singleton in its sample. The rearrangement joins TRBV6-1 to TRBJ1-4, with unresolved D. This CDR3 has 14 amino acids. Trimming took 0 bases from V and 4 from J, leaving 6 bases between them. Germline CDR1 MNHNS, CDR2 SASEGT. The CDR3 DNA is TGTGCCAGCAGTGAAGCGTACAGTAATGAAAAACTGTTTTTT. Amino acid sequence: CASSEAYSNEKLFF.

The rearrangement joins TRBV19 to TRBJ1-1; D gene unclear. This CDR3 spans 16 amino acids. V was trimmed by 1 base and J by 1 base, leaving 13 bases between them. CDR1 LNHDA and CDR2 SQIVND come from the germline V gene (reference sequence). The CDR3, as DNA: TGTGCCAGTAGTATAGCGCGGGGAGCAGGGAACACTGAAGCTTTCTTT. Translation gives CASSIARGAGNTEAFF.

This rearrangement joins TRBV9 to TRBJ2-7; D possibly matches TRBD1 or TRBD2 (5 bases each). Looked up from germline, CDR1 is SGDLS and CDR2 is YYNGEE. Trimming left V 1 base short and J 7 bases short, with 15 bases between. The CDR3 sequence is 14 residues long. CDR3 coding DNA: TGTGCCAGCAGCGTAAGGCAGGGTACGGGAGAGCAGTACTTC. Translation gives CASSVRQGTGEQYF.

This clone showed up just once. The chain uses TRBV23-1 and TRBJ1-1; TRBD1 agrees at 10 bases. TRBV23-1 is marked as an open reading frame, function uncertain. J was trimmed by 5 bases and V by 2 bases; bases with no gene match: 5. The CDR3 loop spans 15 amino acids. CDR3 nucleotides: TGCGCCAGCAGTCAACCGGGACAGGGGAATACTGAAGCTTTCTTT. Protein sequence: CASSQPGQGNTEAFF.

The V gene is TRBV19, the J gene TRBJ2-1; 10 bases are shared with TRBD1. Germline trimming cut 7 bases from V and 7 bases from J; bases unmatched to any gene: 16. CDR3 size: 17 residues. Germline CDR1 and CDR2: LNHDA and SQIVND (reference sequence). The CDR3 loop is CASTISVGTGVLNEQFF. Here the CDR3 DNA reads TGTGCCAGTACCATATCCGTCGGGACAGGGGTCCTTAATGAGCAGTTCTTC.

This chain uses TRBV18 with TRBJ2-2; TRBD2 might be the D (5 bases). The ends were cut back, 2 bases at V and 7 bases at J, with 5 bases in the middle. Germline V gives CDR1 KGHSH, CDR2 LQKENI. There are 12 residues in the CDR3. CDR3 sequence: CASSPEGGELFF. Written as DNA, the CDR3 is TGTGCCAGCTCACCAGAGGGCGGGGAGCTGTTTTTT.

Here the CDR3 DNA reads TGTGCCAGCAGCGAGGCCCCGGGCGGATCTAATGAAAAACTGTTTTTT. Translating it yields CASSEAPGGSNEKLFF. The chain carries TRBV9 and TRBJ1-4; D unresolved. CDR1 SGDLS and CDR2 YYNGEE come from the germline V gene. The CDR3 has 16 amino acids. Trimming shortened V by 3 bases and J by 3 bases, and 15 bases separated the two germline ends.

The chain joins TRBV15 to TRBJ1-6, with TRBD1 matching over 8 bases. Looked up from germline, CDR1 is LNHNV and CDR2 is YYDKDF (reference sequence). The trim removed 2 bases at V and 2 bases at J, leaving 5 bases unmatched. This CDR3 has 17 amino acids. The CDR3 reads CATSRTGQATYNSPLHF. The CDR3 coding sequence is TGTGCCACCAGCAGAACGGGACAGGCGACCTATAATTCACCCCTCCACTTT.

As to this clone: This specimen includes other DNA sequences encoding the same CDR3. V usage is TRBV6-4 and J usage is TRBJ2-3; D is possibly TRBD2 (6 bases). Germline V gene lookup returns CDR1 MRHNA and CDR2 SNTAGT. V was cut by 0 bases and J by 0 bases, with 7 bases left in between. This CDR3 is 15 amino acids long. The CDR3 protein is CASSDSAGSTDTQYF. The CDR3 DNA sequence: TGTGCCAGCAGTGACTCGGCGGGGAGCACAGATACGCAGTATTTT.

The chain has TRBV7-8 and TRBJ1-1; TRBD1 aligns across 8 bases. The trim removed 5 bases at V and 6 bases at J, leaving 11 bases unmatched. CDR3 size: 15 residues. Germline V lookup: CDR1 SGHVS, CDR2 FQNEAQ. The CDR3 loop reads CASSNRQGQPSEAFF. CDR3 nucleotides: TGTGCCAGCAGCAACCGACAGGGGCAACCCTCTGAAGCTTTCTTT.

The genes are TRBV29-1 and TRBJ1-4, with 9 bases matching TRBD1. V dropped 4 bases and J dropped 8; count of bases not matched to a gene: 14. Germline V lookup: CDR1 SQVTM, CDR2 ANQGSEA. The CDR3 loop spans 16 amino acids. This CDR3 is CSVVNPAGQGGEKLFF. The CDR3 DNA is TGCAGCGTTGTGAACCCCGCGGGACAGGGAGGGGAAAAACTGTTTTTT.

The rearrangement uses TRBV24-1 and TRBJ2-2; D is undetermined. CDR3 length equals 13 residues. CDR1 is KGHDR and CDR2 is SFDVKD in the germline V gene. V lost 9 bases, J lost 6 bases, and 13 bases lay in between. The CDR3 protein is CATSIGYSGELFF. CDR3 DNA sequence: TGTGCCACCTCTATCGGATACTCCGGGGAGCTGTTTTTT.

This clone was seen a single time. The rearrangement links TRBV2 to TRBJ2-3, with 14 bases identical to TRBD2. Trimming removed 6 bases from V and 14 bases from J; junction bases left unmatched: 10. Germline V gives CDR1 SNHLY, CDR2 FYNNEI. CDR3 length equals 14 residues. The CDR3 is CASRPRTSGGRRYF. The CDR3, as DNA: TGTGCCAGCAGACCTCGGACTAGCGGGGGGCGCCGGTATTTT.